This T cell receptor beta chain originates from a study of CD8 T cells in ankylosing spondylitis. Study-level results: Typical of ankylosing spondylitis blood, it appeared, was a TCR beta motif of eight highly homologous variants. Reports say disease-linked clones showed up significantly more in matched ankylosing spondylitis synovial fluid. Clones that were linked to disease were CD8+ and were relatively rare in peripheral blood.

As to this clonotype: Its antigen remains unknown.

Construction of TCR beta libraries was performed using quantitative 5'-RACE with molecular barcodes. TCRdb processed the 5' RACE reads anew with MiXCR; each CDR3 protein has one entry. Altogether around 120,000 distinct CDR3 sequences are present, roughly a tenth being singletons, with the ten largest covering approximately 3.5%. J lost 3 bases, V lost 0 bases, and 6 bases had no gene match. Germline CDR1 DFQATT, CDR2 SNEGSKA (reference sequence). CDR3 length: 15 amino acids. The sequenced sample was blood, either unsorted or a sorted T cell fraction (not recorded which). The V call is TRBV20-1, the J call TRBJ2-7; TRBD2 aligns across 9 bases. The TCR was taken from a male donor with ankylosing spondylitis or in good health (not recorded which). The CDR3 loop reads CSARDSLAGNYEQYF. In nucleotides, the CDR3 is TGCAGTGCTAGAGATTCGCTAGCGGGAAACTACGAGCAGTACTTC.